This T cell receptor beta chain was identified in a study of circulating and synovial CD4+ cells in juvenile arthritis. Worth noting for this clone: What it binds is not known.

TCRdb's copy holds only in-frame clones and misses some; the assay was immunoSEQ multiplex PCR. Counted here are 39,000 or so clones, roughly 94% occurring once; the ten biggest clones make up less than 0.8%. CDR3 length equals 19 residues. With V trimmed by 4 bases and J by 2 bases, 11 bases remained unmatched. Germline lookup yields CDR1 LGHNA and CDR2 YNFKEQ. Findings and caveats of the study: Some such blood samples were as oligoclonal as synovium. Circulating pathogenic-like lymphocytes shared a substantially higher fraction of CDR3 sequences with synovium than bulk blood. Shared-clonotype fractions with synovium likely underestimate full repertoire overlap.

Patients with active juvenile idiopathic arthritis donated these samples. The chain joins TRBV4-2 to TRBJ2-5, with 15 nucleotides matching TRBD2. Material: CD4+ T cells from blood. The sequence derives from a human donor with juvenile idiopathic arthritis. DNA for the CDR3: TGTGCCAGCAGCCCCCAATCGAATGGACTAGCGGGGGGGCAAGAGACCCAGTACTTC. Translation: CASSPQSNGLAGGQETQYF.